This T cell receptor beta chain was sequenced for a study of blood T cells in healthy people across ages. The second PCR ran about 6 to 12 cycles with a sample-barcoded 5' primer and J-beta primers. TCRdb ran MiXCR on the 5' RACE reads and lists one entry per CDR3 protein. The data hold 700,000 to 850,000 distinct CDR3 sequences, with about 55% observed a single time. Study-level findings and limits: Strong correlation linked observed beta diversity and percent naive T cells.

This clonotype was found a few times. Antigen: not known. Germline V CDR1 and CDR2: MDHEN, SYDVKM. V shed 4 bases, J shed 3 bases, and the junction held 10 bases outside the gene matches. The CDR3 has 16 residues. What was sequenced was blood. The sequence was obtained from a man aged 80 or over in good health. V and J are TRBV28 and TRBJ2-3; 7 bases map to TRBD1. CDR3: CASSSGTARNTDTQYF. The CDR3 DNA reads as TGTGCCAGCAGTTCCGGGACAGCCCGGAATACAGATACGCAGTATTTT.